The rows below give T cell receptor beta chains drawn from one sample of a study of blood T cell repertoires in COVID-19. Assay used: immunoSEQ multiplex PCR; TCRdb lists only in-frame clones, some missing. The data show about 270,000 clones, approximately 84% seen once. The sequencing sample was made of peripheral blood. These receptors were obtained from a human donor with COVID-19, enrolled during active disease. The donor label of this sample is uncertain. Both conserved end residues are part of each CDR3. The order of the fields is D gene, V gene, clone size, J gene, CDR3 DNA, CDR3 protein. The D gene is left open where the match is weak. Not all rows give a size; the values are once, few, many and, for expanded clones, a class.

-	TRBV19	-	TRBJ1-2	TGTGCCAGTAGTGAAATACAGGCGGCGGTGAGTGGCTACACCTTC	CASSEIQAAVSGYTF
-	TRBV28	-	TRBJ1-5	TGTGCCAGCAGTTCTGAGTCTTATCAGCCCCAGCATTTT	CASSSESYQPQHF
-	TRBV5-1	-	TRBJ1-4	TGCGCCAGCAGCTTGGGGGGGCAGAATAATGAAAAACTGTTTTTT	CASSLGGQNNEKLFF
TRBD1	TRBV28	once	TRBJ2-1	TGTGCCAGCAGCAGACAGACAGGGATTTCGGATGAGCAGTTCTTC	CASSRQTGISDEQFF
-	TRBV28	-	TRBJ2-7	TGTGCCACTAGTTTGGGGCGATCCGATCGGCAATTC	CATSLGRSDRQF
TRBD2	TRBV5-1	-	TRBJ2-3	TGCGCCAGCAGCTTTAGACTAGCGGGAGGAACAGATACGCAGTATTTT	CASSFRLAGGTDTQYF
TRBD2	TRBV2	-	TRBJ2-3	TGTGCCAGCAGACTAGCGGGAGGGCGAGATACGCAGTATTTT	CASRLAGGRDTQYF
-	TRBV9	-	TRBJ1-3	TGTGCCAGCAGCGTTTCCTCTTCTGGAAACACCATATATTTT	CASSVSSSGNTIYF
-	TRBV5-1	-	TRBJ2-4	TGCGCCAGCAGCCTAGGGACATTAGCCAAAAACATTCAGTACTTC	CASSLGTLAKNIQYF
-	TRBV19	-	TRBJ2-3	TGTGCCAGTAGTAGCCTTCCGGGCGGAGGGTTTAACACAGATACGCAGTATTTT	CASSSLPGGGFNTDTQYF
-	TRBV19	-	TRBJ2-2	TGTGCCAGTAGTATCGCCACTAGGCGGGGTAACACCGGGGAGCTGTTTTTT	CASSIATRRGNTGELFF
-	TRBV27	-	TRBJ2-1	TGTGCCAGCAGTTCCTACGGGACTACAGGGAATGAGCAGTTCTTC	CASSSYGTTGNEQFF
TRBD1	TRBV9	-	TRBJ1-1	TGTGCCAGCAGCGAGACAGGGGGCGGATTGAACACTGAAGCTTTCTTT	CASSETGGGLNTEAFF
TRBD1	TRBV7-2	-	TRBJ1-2	TGTGCCAGCAGCCCGGGGACAGGGGACTATGGCTACACCTTC	CASSPGTGDYGYTF
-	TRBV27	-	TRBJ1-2	TGTGCCAGCAGTTTGGGCAGGGCGGTGCATGGCTACACCTTC	CASSLGRAVHGYTF
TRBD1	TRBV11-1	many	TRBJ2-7	TGTGCCAGCAGCGGGCCGGGACAGGGGTCCTACGAGCAGTACTTC	CASSGPGQGSYEQYF
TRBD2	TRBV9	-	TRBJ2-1	TGTGCCAGCAGCACCGGGAGGGGGTACAATGAGCAGTTCTTC	CASSTGRGYNEQFF
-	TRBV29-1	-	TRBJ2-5	TGCAGCGGATCCACTGGAGGCAGAGCAACGGAGACCCAGTACTTC	CSGSTGGRATETQYF
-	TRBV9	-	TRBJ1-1	TGTGCCAGCAGCGTAGTTCCCCTAAACACTGAAGCTTTCTTT	CASSVVPLNTEAFF
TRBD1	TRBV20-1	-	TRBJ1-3	TGCAGTGCTAGAGAGGGACAGGGTAGATATTTT	CSAREGQGRYF
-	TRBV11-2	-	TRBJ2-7	TGTGCCAGCAGCTTAGTCCCGAACAGGCGTTGGGACGAGCAGTACTTC	CASSLVPNRRWDEQYF
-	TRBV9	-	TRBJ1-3	TGTGCCAGCAGTCGCGGGGCAGGGAACTCTGGAAACACCATATATTTT	CASSRGAGNSGNTIYF
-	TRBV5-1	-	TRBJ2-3	TGCGCCAGCAGCTTGGAAGCCCAAGATACGCAGTATTTT	CASSLEAQDTQYF
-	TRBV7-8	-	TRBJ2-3	TGTGCCAGCAGCTTCAGAATCGCCGGGGGAGATACGCAGTATTTT	CASSFRIAGGDTQYF
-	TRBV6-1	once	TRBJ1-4	TGTGCCAGCAGTGAAACCGGGTCGGTGAAGGAAAAACTGTTTTTT	CASSETGSVKEKLFF
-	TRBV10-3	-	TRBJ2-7	TGTGCCATCAGTGATCCGACAGACGCTCCCAACGAGCAGTACTTC	CAISDPTDAPNEQYF
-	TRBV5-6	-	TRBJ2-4	TGTGCCAGCAGACAGAGAACAGGGTACATTCAGTACTTC	CASRQRTGYIQYF